A selection of T cell receptor beta chains follows, all from one sample in a study of T cell responses to AZD1222 COVID-19 vaccine. Assay used: immunoSEQ multiplex PCR; TCRdb lists only in-frame clones, some missing. This sample has around 110,000 clones, with about 91% found just once. Sequencing was performed on peripheral blood, taken on day 0 of AZD1222 vaccination. Every receptor here comes from an adult in good health. The CDR3 runs from the conserved cysteine through the conserved F or W. D genes are given only for firm matches. The size entry is marked missing in some rows and otherwise reads once, few, many or a size class.

>TRBJ1-2|12|NA|TRBV19|TRBD1
TGTGCCAGTAAGGACAGGGCCGATGGCTACACCTTC
CASKDRADGYTF
>TRBJ1-6|13|once|TRBV6-5|TRBD1
TGTGCCAGCTGGGGGACAGGGGCATCACCCCTCCACTTT
CASWGTGASPLHF
>TRBJ1-5|14|NA|TRBV9|NA
TGTGCCAGCAGCCTCCGGGATAGCAATCAGCCCCAGCATTTT
CASSLRDSNQPQHF
>TRBJ1-1|13|NA|TRBV6-5|NA
TGTGCCAGCAGCCAGGGATTGAGCACTGAAGCTTTCTTT
CASSQGLSTEAFF
>TRBJ1-3|15|NA|TRBV20-1|NA
TGCAGTGCTAGTCGGACCCGGGGGGCTGGAAACACCATATATTTT
CSASRTRGAGNTIYF
>TRBJ1-6|15|few|TRBV2|TRBD1
TGTGCCAGCAGTTGGGACAGCTCCTATAATTCACCCCTCCACTTT
CASSWDSSYNSPLHF
>TRBJ2-5|16|NA|TRBV7-2|TRBD1
TGTGCCAGCAGCTGGACCGGGACAGCGTACCAAGAGACCCAGTACTTC
CASSWTGTAYQETQYF
>TRBJ2-7|16|NA|TRBV6-2/TRBV6-3|TRBD2
TGTGCCAGCAGCTCCGAGGGGCGGGGGAGCTCCTACGAGCAGTACTTC
CASSSEGRGSSYEQYF
>TRBJ1-2|13|NA|TRBV6-5|TRBD1
TGTGCCAGCAGTCCTACAGGGGGCTATGGCTACACCTTC
CASSPTGGYGYTF
>TRBJ2-3|18|NA|TRBV6-1|TRBD2
TGTGCCAGCAGTGAGGGACTAGCGGGAGTAGAGCTCACAGATACGCAGTATTTT
CASSEGLAGVELTDTQYF
>TRBJ1-1|14|NA|TRBV23-1|NA
TGCGCCAGCAGTCATCTGACCCAGAACACTGAAGCTTTCTTT
CASSHLTQNTEAFF
>TRBJ2-2|13|NA|TRBV7-8|NA
TGTGCCAGCAGCCCAGTGGGAACCGGGGAGCTGTTTTTT
CASSPVGTGELFF
>TRBJ2-1|14|NA|TRBV5-4|NA
TGTGCCAGCAGCTCCTTTGGACCGTCGGGTGAGCAGTTCTTC
CASSSFGPSGEQFF
>TRBJ1-1|18|NA|TRBV21-1|NA
TGTGCCAGCAGTCCTAAGCCGGTTCACAGGGGGCGCGGTACTGAAGCTTTCTTT
CASSPKPVHRGRGTEAFF
>TRBJ1-4|15|NA|TRBV4-1|TRBD1
TGCGCCAGCAGCCAAGGGGACAGGGCTATGGAAAAACTGTTTTTT
CASSQGDRAMEKLFF
>TRBJ2-1|15|NA|TRBV5-6|NA
TGTGCCAGCAGCCTCCCCTTGGACTATTACAATGAGCAGTTCTTC
CASSLPLDYYNEQFF
>TRBJ1-1|15|NA|TRBV7-2|TRBD1
TGTGCCAGCAGCCGGACAGGGGGCGCGGGGACTGAAGCTTTCTTT
CASSRTGGAGTEAFF
>TRBJ1-5|14|once|TRBV9|NA
TGTGCCAGCAGCGTAGGTGGAGGGAGCCAGCCCCAGCATTTT
CASSVGGGSQPQHF
>TRBJ2-3|16|NA|TRBV9|TRBD2
TGTGCCAGCAGCGCCTCACTAGCGGGGGGAGGAGATACGCAGTATTTT
CASSASLAGGGDTQYF
>TRBJ1-2|12|NA|TRBV7-9|NA
TGTGCCAGCAGCTTGGGGACATTTGGCTACACCTTC
CASSLGTFGYTF
>TRBJ1-2|13|NA|TRBV20-1|NA
TGCAGTGCTAGTAACAGGGAGGACTATGGCTACACCTTC
CSASNREDYGYTF
>TRBJ1-4|15|NA|TRBV7-9|NA
TGTGCCAGCAGCTTAAGGGAGACAACTAATGAAAAACTGTTTTTT
CASSLRETTNEKLFF
>TRBJ1-4|15|NA|TRBV10-3|TRBD1
TGTGCCATCAGTCAGGGGGTAGGTCCAGATGAAAAACTGTTTTTT
CAISQGVGPDEKLFF
>TRBJ2-1|12|NA|TRBV9|NA
TGTGCCAGCAGCGCCACCTCCCTTGAGCAGTTCTTC
CASSATSLEQFF
>TRBJ1-2|15|NA|TRBV19|TRBD1
TGTGCCAGTAGTATAACAGCGGGACAGCTCTATGGCTACACCTTC
CASSITAGQLYGYTF
>TRBJ1-5|15|NA|TRBV19|NA
TGTGCCAGTAGTGGAGAGTTTTATAGCAATCAGCCCCAGCATTTT
CASSGEFYSNQPQHF
>TRBJ2-1|17|NA|TRBV4-3|NA
TGCGCCAGCAGCCAGTCCCTAAACAGAGCGTCCTACAATGAGCAGTTCTTC
CASSQSLNRASYNEQFF
>TRBJ2-1|14|NA|TRBV7-3|TRBD1
TGTGCCAGCAGCGGGACAGGGGGAAACAATGAGCAGTTCTTC
CASSGTGGNNEQFF
>TRBJ2-1|16|NA|TRBV7-7|NA
TGTGCCAGCAGCTTAGAATCTAGGAGCTCCTACAATGAGCAGTTCTTC
CASSLESRSSYNEQFF
>TRBJ2-7|15|few|TRBV5-4|NA
TGTGCCAGCAGCCCGGAAGGGGACGGTCTCTACGAGCAGTACTTC
CASSPEGDGLYEQYF
>TRBJ1-5|15|few|TRBV30|TRBD1
TGTGCCTGGAGACGTGGAGGGACAGGTAATCAGCCCCAGCATTTT
CAWRRGGTGNQPQHF
>TRBJ2-1|15|NA|TRBV5-4|TRBD2
TGTGCCAGCAGCGGGGGGACTAGCGGAAACAATGAGCAGTTCTTC
CASSGGTSGNNEQFF
>TRBJ1-5|13|NA|TRBV30|NA
TGTGCCTGGAGTCTCGGGTGGAATCAGCCCCAGCATTTT
CAWSLGWNQPQHF
>TRBJ1-5|17|NA|TRBV30|NA
TGTGCCTGGAGTGTACCACAGGGACTTCCTTTCGGCAGGCCCCAGCATTTT
CAWSVPQGLPFGRPQHF
>TRBJ2-1|18|NA|TRBV5-1|TRBD2
TGCGCCAGCAGCCCGAGGGCTAGCGGGGTCCGCTCCTACAATGAGCAGTTCTTC
CASSPRASGVRSYNEQFF
>TRBJ2-2|15|NA|TRBV11-1|NA
TGTGCCAGCAGCCGAGGACAACGAGGCACCGGGGAGCTGTTTTTT
CASSRGQRGTGELFF
>TRBJ2-7|11|NA|TRBV4-2|NA
TGTGCCGTCGGGGGTACCTACGAGCAGTACTTC
CAVGGTYEQYF
>TRBJ1-2|13|NA|TRBV11-2|TRBD1
TGTGCCAGCACGCAGGGACAGGGGCGCAGGAGCACCTTC
CASTQGQGRRSTF
>TRBJ1-1|13|NA|TRBV19|NA
TGTGCCAGTAGCCTCGACCCGGGCGCTGAAGCTTTCTTT
CASSLDPGAEAFF
>TRBJ2-7|14|NA|TRBV6-2/TRBV6-3|TRBD1
TGTGCCAGCAGTTACTCTCAGGGGGCCTACGAGCAGTACTTC
CASSYSQGAYEQYF
>TRBJ1-4|15|NA|TRBV19|NA
TGTGCCAGTAGTTCCATGGGGGGCAAGGATGAAAAACTGTTTTTT
CASSSMGGKDEKLFF
>TRBJ2-2|16|NA|TRBV5-5|NA
TGTGCCAGCAGCTTGGGTGCGTTCGCGAACACCGGGGAGCTGTTTTTT
CASSLGAFANTGELFF
>TRBJ2-2|18|NA|TRBV19|TRBD2
TGTGCCAGTAGCTCGGGACTTAGGGGAGGGCCGGGCACCGGGGAGCTGTTTTTT
CASSSGLRGGPGTGELFF
>TRBJ2-5|12|NA|TRBV5-1|NA
TGCGCCAGCAGCTTTGATCAAGAGACCCAGTACTTC
CASSFDQETQYF
>TRBJ1-2|14|NA|TRBV18|NA
TGTGCCAGCTCACCCGCGGAAGGAAGATTTGGCTACACCTTC
CASSPAEGRFGYTF
>TRBJ1-5|15|NA|TRBV6-6|TRBD1
TGTGCCAGCAAGGACAGGGGGGATAGCAATCAGCCCCAGCATTTT
CASKDRGDSNQPQHF
>TRBJ1-5|15|NA|TRBV2|NA
TGTGCCAGCAGCGACCTAACGGGGGGGAATCAGCCCCAGCATTTT
CASSDLTGGNQPQHF
>TRBJ2-6|15|NA|TRBV5-4|NA
TGTGCCAGCAGCTTGCCGGGCTCTGGGGCCAACGTCCTGACTTTC
CASSLPGSGANVLTF
>TRBJ2-7|12|NA|TRBV30|NA
TGTGCCTGGAGTGGGCAGGGCTACGAGCAGTACTTC
CAWSGQGYEQYF
>TRBJ2-7|17|NA|TRBV5-1|TRBD1
TGCGCCAGCAGCTTGTTTTCTAGGTCGGGACAGACCTACGAGCAGTACTTC
CASSLFSRSGQTYEQYF
>TRBJ1-2|18|NA|TRBV7-2|NA
TGTGCCAGCAGCTTAGATACCTTCTTCGGCGAGGTTAACTATGGCTACACCTTC
CASSLDTFFGEVNYGYTF
>TRBJ1-4|14|NA|TRBV19|NA
TGTGCCAGTAGTATCTCTTCCAGTAATGAAAAACTGTTTTTT
CASSISSSNEKLFF
>TRBJ2-7|16|few|TRBV7-6|TRBD2
TGTGCCAGCAGCTCCATCGGACTAGCGGGAGGAAGCGAGCAGTACTTC
CASSSIGLAGGSEQYF
>TRBJ2-6|19|NA|TRBV29-1|NA
TGCAGCCCCCCCGGGGCCAGGGCGAAAGCCTCCTCTGGGGCCAACGTCCTGACTTTC
CSPPGARAKASSGANVLTF
>TRBJ2-7|14|NA|TRBV9|NA
TGTGCCAGCAGCGTATATCGCGGTTCCTACGAGCAGTACTTC
CASSVYRGSYEQYF
>TRBJ2-1|16|NA|TRBV7-2|NA
TGTGCCAGCAGCCTCATTCGGACAGCACCCTACAATGAGCAGTTCTTC
CASSLIRTAPYNEQFF
>TRBJ1-1|14|NA|TRBV18|NA
TGTGCCAGCTCACCTCAGGGGATGACCACTGAAGCTTTCTTT
CASSPQGMTTEAFF
>TRBJ1-6|16|NA|TRBV9|NA
TGTGCCAGCAGCCCCGGGAGGGCTACCTATAATTCACCCCTCCACTTT
CASSPGRATYNSPLHF
>TRBJ1-2|13|NA|TRBV9|NA
TGTGCCAGCAGCGTAGCTGTCCGGTATGGCTACACCTTC
CASSVAVRYGYTF